Presented here are 4 T cell receptor beta chains from one specimen sequenced in a study of post-analysis software for immune sequencing data. Overall study findings and caveats: Patients used about 5 TRBV segments, including TRBV5-6, TRBV5-1 and TRBV20-1, more often than controls.

Their antigens are not known. TCR beta cDNA libraries included unique molecular identifiers. TCRdb processed the PCR reads anew with MiXCR; each CDR3 protein has one entry. Of around 770,000 distinct CDR3 sequences listed, about 43% are singletons. The sample consisted of blood. The receptors derive from a girl aged 5-17 years with multiple sclerosis.

The chain couples TRBV9 to TRBJ1-3; a possible D gene is TRBD1 (6 bases). Germline CDR1 reads SGDLS; CDR2 reads YYNGEE. CDR3 length: 14 residues. Trimming stripped 6 bases from V and 2 bases from J, with 12 bases between. CDR3 bases: TGTGCCAGCAATGGGGGGCATGCTGGAAACACCATATATTTT. Translation gives CASNGGHAGNTIYF.

This clonotype appeared a few times. J is TRBJ2-3 and V is TRBV7-9; 7 bases map to TRBD1. This CDR3 has 15 amino acids. V lost 5 bases to trimming and J lost 2 bases; unmatched junction nucleotides: 7. Germline values: CDR1 SEHNR, CDR2 FQNEAQ (reference sequence). The CDR3 region has the DNA TGTGCCAGCAGCGAACAGGGGTCCACCACAGATACGCAGTATTTT. Residues: CASSEQGSTTDTQYF.

J is TRBJ1-2 and V is TRBV9, with D unresolved. Germline-derived CDR1 and CDR2 are SGDLS and YYNGEE. V lost 4 bases, J lost 8 bases, and 12 bases lay in between. The CDR3 runs to 12 residues. The CDR3 DNA follows: TGTGCCAGCAGCTCCGGACCGACGGGCTACACCTTC. Translated, it gives CASSSGPTGYTF.

The chain has TRBV24-1 and TRBJ2-7; 8 positions agree with TRBD1. Germline V gene sequence: CDR1 KGHDR, CDR2 SFDVKD. CDR3 length: 16 amino acids. J was trimmed by 6 bases and V by 1 base; bases with no gene match: 10. CDR3 in DNA: TGTGCCACCAGTGATTTTGCCCTTGGACAGGGAGGCGAGCAGTACTTC. This sequence encodes CATSDFALGQGGEQYF.